A single sample gave rise to the 13 T cell receptor beta chains below, sequenced in a study of cytomegalovirus exposure and HLA in healthy donors. PCR employed 60 Vbeta and 13 Jbeta primers. Profiled with immunoSEQ multiplex PCR; TCRdb holds only in-frame clones, not every one. There are fewer than 75,000 clones in the sample; 80% occur only once, and more than 4% lies in the top ten. The sample comprised PBMCs. These receptors came from a woman in her thirties in good health and CMV-seronegative.

The chain links TRBV7-9 to TRBJ1-2; 7 bases fit TRBD1. Germline V gene sequence: CDR1 SEHNR, CDR2 FQNEAQ (reference sequence). This CDR3 contains 19 residues. V shed 4 bases and J 4 bases; nucleotides not matched to a gene: 21. Here the CDR3 reads CASSSLRGGDSMLGYGYTF. In DNA, the CDR3 is TGTGCCAGCAGCTCACTAAGAGGCGGGGACAGCATGTTAGGCTATGGCTACACCTTC. Variable domain in full (rest from reference TRBV7-9 and TRBJ1-2): DTGVSQNPRHKITKRGQNVTFRCDPISEHNRLYWYRQTLGQGPEFLTYFQNEAQLEKSRLLSDRFSAERPKGSFSTLEIQRTEQGDSAMYLCASSSLRGGDSMLGYGYTFGSGTRLTVV.

The chain recombines TRBV29-1 with TRBJ1-2; the D gene is possibly TRBD1 (5 bases). Trimming left V 7 bases short and J 2 bases short, with 11 bases between. The CDR3 loop spans 12 amino acids. Germline CDR1 and CDR2: SQVTM and ANQGSEA. CDR3 nucleotides: TGCAGCGACGGATCAGGGAACTATGGCTACACCTTC. Its translation is CSDGSGNYGYTF. The whole variable domain, filled in from reference TRBV29-1 and TRBJ1-2, reads SAVISQKPSRDICQRGTSLTIQCQVDSQVTMMFWYRQQPGQSLTLIATANQGSEATYESGFVIDKFPISRPNLTFSTLTVSNMSPEDSSIYLCSDGSGNYGYTFGSGTRLTVV.

The chain recombines TRBV7-9 with TRBJ2-7, with a weak D call TRBD1 (5 bases). The CDR3 has 12 amino acids. Germline lookup yields CDR1 SEHNR and CDR2 FQNEAQ (reference sequence). V lost 4 bases and J lost 5, with 9 bases in between. The CDR3 DNA reads TGTGCCAGCAGCTCCGAACAGGACGAGCAGTACTTC. Translating gives CASSSEQDEQYF.

The DNA of the CDR3 is TGTGCCAGCAGTGTTGGGCCGTTAAACTATGGCTACACCTTC. It codes for CASSVGPLNYGYTF. The rearrangement joins TRBV6-1 to TRBJ1-2; no clear D gene. Trimming took 4 bases from V and 2 from J, leaving 11 bases between them. This CDR3 spans 14 amino acids. Germline V gene lookup returns CDR1 MNHNS and CDR2 SASEGT.

This clone was recorded only once. CDR3 protein: CASRGGMNTEAFF. The CDR3 DNA follows: TGTGCCAGCAGGGGGGGGATGAACACTGAAGCTTTCTTT. The genes are TRBV25-1 and TRBJ1-1; maybe TRBD1 (5 bases). Germline V lookup: CDR1 MGHDK, CDR2 SYGVNS. CDR3 length equals 13 residues. Trimming left V 6 bases short and J 0 bases short, with 8 bases between.

The CDR3 sequence: CASREGGLAGEDGPDTQYF. The CDR3 DNA sequence: TGTGCCAGCAGGGAGGGGGGACTAGCGGGAGAGGACGGCCCAGATACGCAGTATTTT. This chain links TRBV2 with TRBJ2-3; TRBD2 matches at 14 bases. V dropped 6 bases and J dropped 4; count of bases not matched to a gene: 15. The germline gives CDR1 SNHLY, CDR2 FYNNEI. The length of the CDR3 is 19 residues. The full variable domain, completed using reference TRBV2 and TRBJ2-3, is EPEVTQTPSHQVTQMGQEVILRCVPISNHLYFYWYRQILGQKVEFLVSFYNNEISEKSEIFDDQFSVERPDGSNFTLKIRSTKLEDSAMYFCASREGGLAGEDGPDTQYFGPGTRLTVL.

The CDR3 DNA is TGTGCCAGCAGTTTGACAGGGGAGGGGGAGACCCAGTACTTC. Translating it yields CASSLTGEGETQYF. The chain combines TRBV7-9 with TRBJ2-5; a possible D gene is TRBD1 (8 bases). Trimming took 6 bases from V and 5 from J, leaving 16 bases between them. Germline lookup yields CDR1 SEHNR and CDR2 FQNEAQ (reference sequence). The CDR3 length is 14 residues.

The chain uses TRBV9 and TRBJ1-1; a possible D gene is TRBD1 (6 bases). The CDR3 is 15 amino acids. V shed 4 bases and J shed 5 bases, with 18 bases lying between them. Germline lookup yields CDR1 SGDLS and CDR2 YYNGEE. The CDR3 spells CASSTTEGGATEAFF. CDR3 coding DNA: TGTGCCAGCAGCACCACTGAGGGGGGGGCGACTGAAGCTTTCTTT.

The V call is TRBV11-2, the J call TRBJ2-3; D not resolved. Trimming stripped 5 bases from V and 2 bases from J, with 8 bases between. Germline assignment: CDR1 SGHAT and CDR2 FQNNGV. The CDR3 runs to 13 residues. CDR3 loop: CASSRYITDTQYF. The DNA for the CDR3 is TGTGCCAGCAGCCGTTATATCACAGATACGCAGTATTTT.

V usage is TRBV5-1 and J usage is TRBJ1-2; TRBD1 matches at 8 bases. V was pared by 3 bases and J by 6 bases, with 16 bases of the junction left unmatched. The CDR3 is 17 residues long. Germline lookup yields CDR1 SGHRS and CDR2 YFSETQ. The CDR3 coding sequence is TGCGCCAGCAGCTCGGGGACAGGAGGGGCTGCTCGGGATGGCTACACCTTC. Amino acids: CASSSGTGGAARDGYTF.

The J gene is TRBJ2-7, the V gene TRBV5-1, with TRBD2 matching 9 bases. CDR3 size: 15 residues. CDR1 is SGHRS, CDR2 YFSETQ, per germline. J gave up 3 bases and V 3 bases, and 7 bases lay outside the gene matches. The CDR3 region has the DNA TGCGCCAGCAGCTGGAGTAGCGGGAGAAACTACGAGCAGTACTTC. As protein: CASSWSSGRNYEQYF. Using reference TRBV5-1 and TRBJ2-7 for the parts outside the CDR3, the full variable domain is KAGVTQTPRYLIKTRGQQVTLSCSPISGHRSVSWYQQTPGQGLQFLFEYFSETQRNKGNFPGRFSGRQFSNSRSEMNVSTLELGDSALYLCASSWSSGRNYEQYFGPGTRLTVT.

This clone was observed a few times. V usage is TRBV30 and J usage is TRBJ1-4; a possible D gene is TRBD1 (6 bases). This CDR3 region has 15 residues. V was pared by 0 bases and J by 4 bases, with 12 bases between. Germline V lookup: CDR1 GTSNPN, CDR2 SVGIG (reference sequence). In DNA, the CDR3 is TGTGCCTGGAGTGTGGGACATGGGATTAATGAAAAACTGTTTTTT. Translation gives CAWSVGHGINEKLFF.

The gene calls are TRBV30 and TRBJ1-5; tentatively, D is TRBD1 (6 bases). The germline V and J ends were trimmed by 0 bases and 7 bases, with 16 bases remaining between them. CDR1 and CDR2 from the germline V gene are GTSNPN and SVGIG (reference sequence). This CDR3 region has 15 residues. DNA for the CDR3: TGTGCCTGGAGTGTAGGATCGGGGGGCGGCCAGCCCCAGCATTTT. Protein product: CAWSVGSGGGQPQHF.